This is a list of T cell receptor beta chains from one sample in a study of cytomegalovirus exposure and HLA in healthy donors. Clones were read by immunoSEQ multiplex PCR, and TCRdb kept only the in-frame ones, dropping some. The listing records about 110,000 clones. The specimen sequenced was PBMCs. These receptors were obtained from a man aged 25 to 45 in good health and CMV-seronegative. Each CDR3 is given with its conserved first and last residue. Fields, in order: J gene, D gene, V gene, CDR3 protein, CDR3 DNA. D genes are given only for firm matches.

TRBJ2-7 | TRBD1 | TRBV7-8 | CASSSYRDRVSYEQYF | TGTGCCAGCAGCTCGTACCGGGACAGGGTATCATACGAGCAGTACTTC
TRBJ2-1 | . | TRBV2 | CASTGNNEQFF | TGTGCCAGCACCGGGAACAATGAGCAGTTCTTC
TRBJ2-2 | . | TRBV7-9 | CASSLGRTNTGELFF | TGTGCCAGCAGCTTAGGGCGGACTAACACCGGGGAGCTGTTTTTT
TRBJ1-6 | . | TRBV6-1 | CASSAPEVGYNSPLHF | TGTGCCAGCAGTGCCCCGGAGGTAGGGTATAATTCACCCCTCCACTTT
TRBJ1-6 | . | TRBV19 | CASSIIVSYNSPLHF | TGTGCCAGTAGTATAATCGTCTCCTATAATTCACCCCTCCACTTT
TRBJ1-2 | . | TRBV5-4 | CASRGANYGYTF | TGTGCCAGCAGGGGAGCTAACTATGGCTACACCTTC
TRBJ1-3 | TRBD1 | TRBV19 | CASTTTGPGNTIYF | TGTGCCAGTACCACGACAGGGCCTGGAAACACCATATATTTT
TRBJ1-1 | TRBD1 | TRBV5-4 | CASSLRGLNTEAFF | TGTGCCAGCAGCTTGAGGGGGCTGAACACTGAAGCTTTCTTT
TRBJ2-1 | TRBD2 | TRBV15 | CAASRGSGGPYSSYNEQFF | TGTGCCGCCAGCAGAGGGAGCGGGGGCCCTTATAGCTCCTACAATGAGCAGTTCTTC
TRBJ2-1 | TRBD2 | TRBV19 | CASSITSGGAYEQFF | TGTGCCAGTAGTATTACTAGCGGGGGGGCCTATGAGCAGTTCTTC
TRBJ1-5 | TRBD1 | TRBV7-9 | CASSLGDRGAGQPQHF | TGTGCCAGCAGCTTAGGGGACAGGGGAGCAGGGCAGCCCCAGCATTTT
TRBJ1-1 | . | TRBV4-2 | CASSLLGDMNTEAFF | TGTGCCAGCAGCCTCCTCGGGGATATGAACACTGAAGCTTTCTTT
TRBJ1-2 | TRBD1 | TRBV29-1 | CSVGRQGERTIYGYTF | TGCAGCGTTGGACGGCAGGGGGAACGTACGATCTATGGCTACACCTTC
TRBJ1-5 | . | TRBV29-1 | CSAGWNQPQHF | TGCAGCGCGGGGTGGAATCAGCCCCAGCATTTT
TRBJ2-1 | TRBD1 | TRBV9 | CASSVALDRVHEQFF | TGTGCCAGCAGCGTAGCCCTCGACAGGGTCCATGAGCAGTTCTTC
TRBJ1-6 | TRBD1 | TRBV6-5 | CASSGRGQGNSPLHF | TGTGCCAGCAGTGGGAGAGGACAGGGAAATTCACCCCTCCACTTT
TRBJ1-1 | . | TRBV20-1 | CSARDNPEAFF | TGCAGTGCTAGGGACAATCCTGAAGCTTTCTTT
TRBJ2-5 | . | TRBV7-2 | CASSLGARIQETQYF | TGTGCCAGCAGCTTAGGTGCGCGGATTCAAGAGACCCAGTACTTC
TRBJ1-6 | . | TRBV4-3 | CASSQVRGDNSPLHF | TGCGCCAGCAGCCAAGTACGGGGGGATAATTCACCCCTCCACTTT
TRBJ1-1 | TRBD1 | TRBV7-9 | CASSLAGAGGTEAFF | TGTGCCAGCAGCTTAGCCGGGGCAGGGGGAACTGAAGCTTTCTTT
TRBJ2-3 | . | TRBV9 | CASSVGQPSTDTQYF | TGTGCCAGCAGCGTCGGACAGCCGAGCACAGATACGCAGTATTTT
TRBJ1-3 | . | TRBV30 | CAWTDSGNTIYF | TGTGCCTGGACAGACTCTGGAAACACCATATATTTT
TRBJ2-3 | . | TRBV6-4 | CASFPRGGDTQYF | TGTGCCAGCTTCCCGAGGGGGGGAGATACGCAGTATTTT
TRBJ1-1 | TRBD1 | TRBV9 | CASGQGQGRIVNTEAFF | TGTGCCAGCGGACAGGGACAGGGAAGGATTGTGAACACTGAAGCTTTCTTT
TRBJ2-7 | TRBD2 | TRBV18 | CASSPPGGKEQYF | TGTGCCAGCTCACCGCCGGGGGGGAAAGAGCAGTACTTC
TRBJ2-1 | TRBD1 | TRBV5-1 | CASSFPRDRGDNEQFF | TGCGCCAGCAGCTTCCCCCGGGACAGGGGGGACAATGAGCAGTTCTTC
TRBJ1-6 | . | TRBV9 | CASSEHEDSYNSPLHF | TGTGCCAGCAGCGAGCACGAAGACTCCTATAATTCACCCCTCCACTTT
TRBJ2-1 | TRBD1 | TRBV6-5 | CASSYYIGTGDNEQFF | TGTGCCAGCAGTTACTACATAGGGACAGGGGACAATGAGCAGTTCTTC
TRBJ2-5 | . | TRBV18 | CASSPIRGETQYF | TGTGCCAGCTCACCGATACGAGGGGAGACCCAGTACTTC
TRBJ2-5 | TRBD2 | TRBV7-2 | CASSLAHQRGRETQYF | TGTGCCAGCAGCTTAGCCCACCAGCGGGGGCGAGAGACCCAGTACTTC
TRBJ2-1 | . | TRBV29-1 | CSVDTPAGTYNEQFF | TGCAGCGTTGACACCCCAGCGGGGACATACAATGAGCAGTTCTTC
TRBJ2-5 | . | TRBV11-2 | CASSRGGRETQYF | TGTGCCAGCAGCCGAGGTGGCCGGGAGACCCAGTACTTC
TRBJ1-6 | . | TRBV7-8 | CASSLAVWDGGSNSPLHF | TGTGCCAGCAGCTTAGCGGTTTGGGATGGGGGCTCAAATTCACCCCTCCACTTT
TRBJ2-7 | TRBD2 | TRBV2 | CASSAGLAGGRSYEQYF | TGTGCCAGCAGCGCGGGACTAGCGGGGGGCCGCTCCTACGAGCAGTACTTC
TRBJ2-3 | TRBD2 | TRBV2 | CASKQRGGGTDTQYF | TGTGCCAGTAAGCAGCGGGGGGGCGGCACAGATACGCAGTATTTT
TRBJ1-5 | . | TRBV7-2 | CASSLGGGAGNQPQHF | TGTGCCAGCAGCTTGGGGGGAGGGGCGGGCAATCAGCCCCAGCATTTT
TRBJ1-1 | TRBD1 | TRBV11-2 | CASSTRQGQHTEAFF | TGTGCCAGCAGCACTCGACAGGGTCAGCACACTGAAGCTTTCTTT
TRBJ1-5 | TRBD1 | TRBV4-1 | CASSQGGQAGPRSNQPQHF | TGCGCCAGCAGCCAAGGAGGACAGGCTGGCCCGCGGAGCAATCAGCCCCAGCATTTT
TRBJ2-7 | TRBD1 | TRBV5-4 | CASSLAEQGRHEQYF | TGTGCCAGCAGCTTGGCCGAACAGGGGCGCCACGAGCAGTACTTC
TRBJ1-2 | TRBD1 | TRBV5-1 | CASSLQGDYGYTF | TGCGCCAGCAGCTTACAGGGGGACTATGGCTACACCTTC
TRBJ2-7 | . | TRBV5-4 | CASRHGGTGHSYEQYF | TGTGCCAGCAGACATGGCGGCACAGGGCACTCCTACGAGCAGTACTTC
TRBJ1-5 | . | TRBV5-1 | CASSLDNRNQPQHF | TGCGCCAGCAGCTTAGACAACCGCAATCAGCCCCAGCATTTT
TRBJ1-4 | TRBD1 | TRBV7-6 | CASSSKVDRALRNEKLFF | TGTGCCAGCAGCTCGAAGGTTGACAGGGCGTTGCGGAATGAAAAACTGTTTTTT
TRBJ2-7 | . | TRBV7-2 | CASSVSTVVSYEQYF | TGTGCCAGCAGCGTATCCACAGTAGTCTCCTACGAGCAGTACTTC
TRBJ2-1 | TRBD2 | TRBV7-6 | CASSPIISGPSFYNEQFF | TGTGCCAGCAGCCCCATTATTAGCGGGCCCAGCTTTTACAATGAGCAGTTCTTC
TRBJ2-7 | TRBD1 | TRBV7-2 | CASRPLGDRGLGQYF | TGTGCCAGCAGGCCGCTTGGGGACAGGGGGTTAGGGCAGTACTTC
TRBJ2-7 | . | TRBV19 | CASSIGVINLYEQYF | TGTGCCAGTAGTATAGGAGTGATAAACCTTTACGAGCAGTACTTC
TRBJ1-1 | . | TRBV28 | CASSFPSVNTEAFF | TGTGCCAGCAGTTTCCCCTCAGTGAACACTGAAGCTTTCTTT
TRBJ2-3 | TRBD2 | TRBV5-6 | CASSLVGGGSDTQYF | TGTGCCAGCAGCTTGGTTGGGGGGGGGAGTGATACGCAGTATTTT
TRBJ1-2 | TRBD1 | TRBV4-1 | CASSQDIGTGSNGYTF | TGCGCCAGCAGCCAAGACATCGGGACAGGGAGTAATGGCTACACCTTC
TRBJ1-2 | TRBD1 | TRBV5-6 | CASSLPTGGGYGYTF | TGTGCCAGCAGTCTACCTACAGGGGGCGGCTATGGCTACACCTTC
TRBJ1-1 | . | TRBV5-6 | CASSLGQDNEAFF | TGTGCCAGCAGCTTGGGCCAGGATAATGAAGCTTTCTTT
TRBJ1-1 | . | TRBV5-1 | CASSLEDSRQNTEAFF | TGCGCCAGCAGCTTGGAAGACAGCAGACAGAACACTGAAGCTTTCTTT
TRBJ2-5 | TRBD2 | TRBV6-5 | CASSSPGLASKETQYF | TGTGCCAGCAGTTCCCCGGGACTAGCCTCGAAGGAGACCCAGTACTTC
TRBJ2-3 | TRBD1 | TRBV27 | CASRFTGVTDTQYF | TGTGCCAGCAGATTTACAGGGGTCACAGATACGCAGTATTTT
TRBJ2-5 | . | TRBV18 | CASSPELGLAQYF | TGTGCCAGCTCACCAGAACTAGGTTTGGCCCAGTACTTC
TRBJ2-3 | . | TRBV27 | CASSLSVTYRADTQYF | TGTGCCAGCAGTTTATCGGTGACTTATCGCGCAGATACGCAGTATTTT
TRBJ1-1 | . | TRBV20-1 | CSASTGEAFF | TGCAGTGCTAGTACGGGTGAAGCTTTCTTT
TRBJ1-6 | TRBD1 | TRBV5-4 | CASSAEETGVGSPLHF | TGTGCCAGCAGCGCCGAAGAAACAGGGGTCGGATCACCCCTCCACTTT